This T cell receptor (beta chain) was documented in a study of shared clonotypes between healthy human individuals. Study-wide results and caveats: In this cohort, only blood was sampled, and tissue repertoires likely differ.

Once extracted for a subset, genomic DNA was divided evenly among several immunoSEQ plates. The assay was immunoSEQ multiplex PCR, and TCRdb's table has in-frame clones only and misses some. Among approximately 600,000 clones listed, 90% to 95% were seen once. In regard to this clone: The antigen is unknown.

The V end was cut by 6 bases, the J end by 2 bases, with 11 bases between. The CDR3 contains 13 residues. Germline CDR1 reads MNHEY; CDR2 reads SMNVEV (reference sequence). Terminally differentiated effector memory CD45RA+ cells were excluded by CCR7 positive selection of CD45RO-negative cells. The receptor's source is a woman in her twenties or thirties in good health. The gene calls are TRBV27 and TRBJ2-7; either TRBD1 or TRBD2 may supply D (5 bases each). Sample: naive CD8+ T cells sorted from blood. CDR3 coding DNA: TGTGCCAGCAGAACCGGGACCGCCTACGAGCAGTACTTC. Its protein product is CASRTGTAYEQYF.